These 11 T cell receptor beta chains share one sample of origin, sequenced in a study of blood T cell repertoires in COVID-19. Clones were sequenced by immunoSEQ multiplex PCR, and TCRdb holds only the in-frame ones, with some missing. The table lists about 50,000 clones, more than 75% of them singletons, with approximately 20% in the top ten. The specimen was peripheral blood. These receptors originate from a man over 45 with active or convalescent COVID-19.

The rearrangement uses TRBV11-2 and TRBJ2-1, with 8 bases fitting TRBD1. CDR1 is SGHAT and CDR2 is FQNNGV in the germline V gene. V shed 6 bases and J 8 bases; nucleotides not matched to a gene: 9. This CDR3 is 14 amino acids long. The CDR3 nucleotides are TGTGCCAGCAGTCGACAGGGGCTGGGTGATGAGCAGTTCTTC. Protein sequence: CASSRQGLGDEQFF.

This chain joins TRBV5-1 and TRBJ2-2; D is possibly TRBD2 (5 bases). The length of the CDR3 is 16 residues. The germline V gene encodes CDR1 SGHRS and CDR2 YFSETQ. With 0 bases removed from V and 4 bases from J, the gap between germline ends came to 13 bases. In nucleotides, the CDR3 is TGCGCCAGCAGCTTGGTAAACGGGATAGGCACCGGGGAGCTGTTTTTT. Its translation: CASSLVNGIGTGELFF.

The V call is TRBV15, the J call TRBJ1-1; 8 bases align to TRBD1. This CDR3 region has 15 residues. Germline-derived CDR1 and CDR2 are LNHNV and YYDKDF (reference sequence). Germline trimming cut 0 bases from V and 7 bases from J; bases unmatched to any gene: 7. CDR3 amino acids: CATSRDRGREFEAFF. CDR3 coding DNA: TGTGCCACCAGCAGAGACAGGGGGCGCGAGTTTGAAGCTTTCTTT.

CDR3 sequence (DNA): TGCGCCAGCAGCTTAGGGGTGGTCGGTACTGAAGCTTTCTTT. Translation gives CASSLGVVGTEAFF. This sequence joins TRBV5-1 and TRBJ1-1; tentative D call: TRBD1 (5 bases). Trimming took off 2 bases at V and 5 bases at J, with 13 bases between the two ends. Germline CDR1 is SGHRS and CDR2 is YFSETQ. The CDR3 extends over 14 amino acids.

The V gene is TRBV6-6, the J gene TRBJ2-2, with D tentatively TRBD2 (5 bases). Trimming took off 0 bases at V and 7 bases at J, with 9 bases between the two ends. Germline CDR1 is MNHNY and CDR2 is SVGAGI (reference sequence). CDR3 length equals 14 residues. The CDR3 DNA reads TGTGCCAGCAGTTACTCGCTAGCCGACGGGGAGCTGTTTTTT. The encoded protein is CASSYSLADGELFF.

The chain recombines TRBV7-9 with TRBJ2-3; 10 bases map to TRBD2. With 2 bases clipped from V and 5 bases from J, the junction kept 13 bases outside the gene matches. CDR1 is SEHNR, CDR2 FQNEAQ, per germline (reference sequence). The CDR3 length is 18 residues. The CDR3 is CASSLRRQLAGRRDTQYF. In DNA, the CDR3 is TGTGCCAGCAGCTTACGGCGGCAACTAGCGGGACGTAGAGATACGCAGTATTTT.

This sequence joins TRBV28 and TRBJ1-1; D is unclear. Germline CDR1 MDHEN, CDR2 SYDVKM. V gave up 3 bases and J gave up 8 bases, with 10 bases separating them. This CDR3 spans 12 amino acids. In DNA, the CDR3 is TGTGCCAGCAGTTTGCCGCCAGAAGAAGCTTTCTTT. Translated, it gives CASSLPPEEAFF.

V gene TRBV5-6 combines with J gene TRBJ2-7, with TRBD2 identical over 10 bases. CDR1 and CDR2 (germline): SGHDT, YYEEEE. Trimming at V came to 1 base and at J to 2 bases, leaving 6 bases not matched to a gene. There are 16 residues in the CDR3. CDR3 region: CASSLSPTSGPYEQYF. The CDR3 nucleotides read TGTGCCAGCAGCTTGTCGCCGACTAGCGGGCCCTACGAGCAGTACTTC.

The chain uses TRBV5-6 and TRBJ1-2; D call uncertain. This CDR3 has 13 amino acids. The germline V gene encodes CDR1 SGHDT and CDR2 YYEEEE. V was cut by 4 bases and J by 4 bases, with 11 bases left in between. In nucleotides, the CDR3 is TGTGCCAGCAGCGGCCAGTTAAGCTATGGCTACACCTTC. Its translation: CASSGQLSYGYTF.

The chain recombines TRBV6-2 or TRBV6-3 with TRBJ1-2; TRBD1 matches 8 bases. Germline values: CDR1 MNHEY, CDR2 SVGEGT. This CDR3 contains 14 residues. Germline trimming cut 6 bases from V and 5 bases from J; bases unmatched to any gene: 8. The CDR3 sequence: CASSGQGFTYGYTF. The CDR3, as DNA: TGTGCCAGCAGCGGACAGGGCTTCACGTATGGCTACACCTTC.

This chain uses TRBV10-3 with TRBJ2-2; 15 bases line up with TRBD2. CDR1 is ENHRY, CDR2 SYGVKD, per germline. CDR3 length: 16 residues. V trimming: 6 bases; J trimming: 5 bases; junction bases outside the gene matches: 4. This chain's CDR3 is CAIRSGTSGGTGELFF. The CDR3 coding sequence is TGTGCCATCAGATCCGGGACTAGCGGGGGGACCGGGGAGCTGTTTTTT.